Sequencing of this T cell receptor beta chain was carried out in a study of OX40 agonist ivuxolimab in advanced cancers. Study-wide results and caveats: It was not determined which antigens were specifically recognized by the peripheral T cells that had undergone clonal expansion.

This table comes from immunoSEQ multiplex PCR, and its TCRdb copy is limited to in-frame clones, with some not included. The table lists approximately 27,000 clones, approximately 81% of them singletons. The length of the CDR3 is 15 residues. V was pared by 5 bases and J by 3 bases, with 7 bases of the junction left unmatched. CDR1 LNHDA and CDR2 SQIVND come from the germline V gene (reference sequence). A word on this clone: Its specificity is unknown.

It was autoimmune disease history or systemic immunosuppression that excluded patients. This clonotype was sampled from an adult with an advanced solid tumor such as melanoma, head and neck, liver or kidney cancer. The V gene is TRBV19, the J gene TRBJ1-5; 7 bases agree with TRBD1. The sample was CD4+ or CD8+ T cells sorted from blood, taken in a trial of the OX40 agonist ivuxolimab. The CDR3 sequence: CASSPGQVYNQPQHF. CDR3 coding DNA: TGTGCCAGTAGTCCCGGACAGGTATACAATCAGCCCCAGCATTTT.